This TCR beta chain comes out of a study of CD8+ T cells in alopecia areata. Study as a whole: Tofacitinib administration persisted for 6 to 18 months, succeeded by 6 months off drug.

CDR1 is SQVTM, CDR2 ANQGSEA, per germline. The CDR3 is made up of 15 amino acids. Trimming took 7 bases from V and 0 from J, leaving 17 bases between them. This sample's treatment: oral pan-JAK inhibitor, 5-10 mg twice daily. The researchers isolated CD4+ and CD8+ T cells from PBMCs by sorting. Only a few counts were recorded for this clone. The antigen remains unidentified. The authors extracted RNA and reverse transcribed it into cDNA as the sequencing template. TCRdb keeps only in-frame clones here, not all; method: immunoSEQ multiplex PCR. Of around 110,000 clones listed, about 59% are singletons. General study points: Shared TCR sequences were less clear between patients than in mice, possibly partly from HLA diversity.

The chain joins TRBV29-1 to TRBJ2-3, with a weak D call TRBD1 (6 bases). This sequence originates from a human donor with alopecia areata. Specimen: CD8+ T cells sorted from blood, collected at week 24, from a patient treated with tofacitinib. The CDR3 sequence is CSAEGTSTSTDTQYF. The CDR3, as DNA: TGCAGCGCAGAAGGGACAAGCACTAGCACAGATACGCAGTATTTT.